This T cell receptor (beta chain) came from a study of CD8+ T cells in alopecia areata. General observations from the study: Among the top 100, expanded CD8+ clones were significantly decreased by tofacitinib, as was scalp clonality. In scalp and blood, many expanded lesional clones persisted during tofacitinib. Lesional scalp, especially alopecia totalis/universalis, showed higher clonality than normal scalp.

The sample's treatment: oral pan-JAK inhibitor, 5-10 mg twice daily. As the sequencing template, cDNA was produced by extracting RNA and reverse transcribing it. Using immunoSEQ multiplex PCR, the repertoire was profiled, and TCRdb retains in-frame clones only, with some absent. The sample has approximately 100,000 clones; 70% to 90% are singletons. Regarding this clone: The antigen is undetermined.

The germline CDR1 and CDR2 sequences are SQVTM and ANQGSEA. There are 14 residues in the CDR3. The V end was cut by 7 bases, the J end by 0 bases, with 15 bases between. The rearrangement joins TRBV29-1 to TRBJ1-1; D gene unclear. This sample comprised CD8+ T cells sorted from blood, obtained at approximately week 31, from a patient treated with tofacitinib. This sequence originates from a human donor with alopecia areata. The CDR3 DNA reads TGCAGCGCCCGGAGTGAGAGACTGAACACTGAAGCTTTCTTT. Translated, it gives CSARSERLNTEAFF.